Only a few counts were recorded for the clone carrying this T cell receptor (beta chain). This entry belongs to a study of beta chain features in type 1 diabetes. The entirety of the isolated RNA underwent reverse transcription, so expressed TCRB transcripts were sequenced. Reads from naive, central memory and regulatory T cell samples averaged approximately 3.4 million. Method: immunoSEQ multiplex PCR; TCRdb's copy keeps in-frame clones and lacks some. The repertoire holds 400,000 to 550,000 clones, about an eighth seen once, with 0.04% to 0.05% in the top ten. CDR1 is SEHNR and CDR2 is FQNEAQ in the germline V gene (reference sequence). Trimming removed 2 bases at V and 3 bases at J, with 11 bases between. There are 14 residues in the CDR3.

Sequencing used naive CD4+ T cells from blood. The source of this sequence is a woman aged 18-30 years in good health. The V gene is TRBV7-9, the J gene TRBJ2-7; D remains unclear. The CDR3 loop reads CASSLMVGSYEQYF. CDR3 DNA sequence: TGTGCCAGCAGCTTAATGGTGGGTAGCTACGAGCAGTACTTC.